Listed here are 24 T cell receptor beta chains from one sample, sequenced in a study of blood T cell repertoires in COVID-19. Profiling relied on immunoSEQ multiplex PCR, and the TCRdb table lists in-frame clones only, not all of them. The sample records about 81,000 clones, roughly 89% being singletons. The sample consisted of PBMCs or T cells enriched from blood (not recorded which). The receptors shown here come from a woman in her 50s with acute COVID-19.

This clone was seen only once. The V gene is TRBV19, the J gene TRBJ2-7, with TRBD2 matching over 9 bases. The V gene's germline CDR1 is LNHDA and CDR2 SQIVND (reference sequence). The CDR3 extends over 15 amino acids. The V gene end was trimmed by 5 bases and the J gene end by 0 bases; junction bases not matched to a gene: 5. CDR3 in amino acids: CASSRGSGSSYEQYF. CDR3 nucleotide sequence: TGTGCCAGTAGTCGGGGTAGCGGGAGCTCCTACGAGCAGTACTTC.

This rearrangement joins TRBV5-1 to TRBJ1-2; 10 nucleotides line up with TRBD1. V dropped 3 bases and J dropped 3; count of bases not matched to a gene: 11. Germline V gene data show CDR1 as SGHRS and CDR2 as YFSETQ. The CDR3 totals 17 residues. The CDR3: CASSSTTGTGAYYGYTF. The CDR3 region has the DNA TGCGCCAGCAGCTCAACGACCGGGACAGGGGCCTACTATGGCTACACCTTC.

The rearrangement joins TRBV7-9 to TRBJ2-1; D not certain. There are 14 residues in the CDR3. CDR1 and CDR2 (germline): SEHNR, FQNEAQ (reference sequence). V lost 5 bases and J 9 bases, leaving 17 bases between the germline ends. This CDR3 is CASSAYRVVREQFF. The DNA of the CDR3 is TGTGCCAGCAGCGCCTACCGGGTGGTGCGTGAGCAGTTCTTC. The variable domain in full, completed from reference TRBV7-9 and TRBJ2-1, reads DTGVSQNPRHKITKRGQNVTFRCDPISEHNRLYWYRQTLGQGPEFLTYFQNEAQLEKSRLLSDRFSAERPKGSFSTLEIQRTEQGDSAMYLCASSAYRVVREQFFGPGTRLTVL.

V is TRBV27 and J is TRBJ1-5; D unclear. CDR1 is MNHEY and CDR2 is SMNVEV in the germline V gene (reference sequence). The CDR3 spans 13 residues. V was shortened by 5 bases and J by 4 bases, with 9 bases between the two germline ends. The CDR3 coding sequence is TGTGCCAGCAGTCTACAGTGGAATCAGCCCCAGCATTTT. Amino acids: CASSLQWNQPQHF.

The J gene is TRBJ1-1, the V gene TRBV2, with a tentative D call TRBD1 (5 bases). The CDR3 is 11 amino acids. Trimming pared 4 bases from V and 8 bases from J, leaving 8 bases between. The germline V gene encodes CDR1 SNHLY and CDR2 FYNNEI. CDR3 sequence: CASSVRTEAFF. The CDR3 DNA is TGTGCCAGCAGTGTGCGGACAGAAGCTTTCTTT.

V and J are TRBV29-1 and TRBJ2-7; D may be TRBD2 (5 bases). CDR3 length equals 15 residues. Trimming took 4 bases from V and 3 from J, leaving 19 bases between them. Germline values: CDR1 SQVTM, CDR2 ANQGSEA. The CDR3 here is CSVGGSNLGGYEQYF. CDR3 nucleotide sequence: TGCAGCGTTGGTGGCAGCAACCTAGGAGGCTACGAGCAGTACTTC.

This clone was counted a few times. The chain is built from TRBV3-1 (or the pseudogene TRBV3-2) and TRBJ2-7, with D possibly matching TRBD1 (6 bases). V lost 3 bases to trimming and J lost 5 bases, with 14 bases between them. The CDR3 length is 14 residues. In germline, CDR1 is LGHDT, CDR2 YNNKEL (reference sequence). The CDR3 here is CASSHHRVVDEQYF. CDR3 nucleotides: TGTGCCAGCAGCCACCACAGGGTTGTGGACGAGCAGTACTTC.

J is TRBJ1-3 and V is TRBV4-2; D is undetermined. This CDR3 is 15 amino acids long. Germline V CDR1 and CDR2: LGHNA, YNFKEQ. V gave up 0 bases and J gave up 7 bases, with 13 bases separating them. CDR3 loop: CASSQDVQPSNTIYF. The CDR3 nucleotides read TGTGCCAGCAGCCAAGATGTACAGCCTTCCAACACCATATATTTT.

Ten or more counts support this clone. This rearrangement joins TRBV3-1 (or the pseudogene TRBV3-2) to TRBJ2-7, with 8 bases that match TRBD1. The CDR3 consists of 14 residues. Germline CDR1 is LGHDT and CDR2 is YNNKEL (reference sequence). J was trimmed by 3 bases and V by 4 bases; bases with no gene match: 5. CDR3 bases: TGTGCCAGCAGCCCCGGGACAGGAAGCTACGAGCAGTACTTC. This translates into CASSPGTGSYEQYF.

This chain connects TRBV10-1 to TRBJ2-1; 10 bases match TRBD2. The CDR3 has 16 residues. Germline V gene lookup returns CDR1 WNHNN and CDR2 SYGVQD (reference sequence). V shed 0 bases, J shed 12 bases, and the junction held 11 bases outside the gene matches. The CDR3 coding sequence is TGCGCCAGCAGTGAGTCGACCGGGCTAGCGGGAGTGCGGCAGTTCTTC. This encodes CASSESTGLAGVRQFF.

This clone came up once. V gene TRBV7-2 combines with J gene TRBJ2-3; 10 nucleotides align to TRBD2. The CDR3 consists of 16 residues. Germline trimming cut 6 bases from V and 3 bases from J; bases unmatched to any gene: 9. Per germline, CDR1 SGHTA and CDR2 FQGNSA. The chain's CDR3 is CASSLPSGRGTDTQYF. CDR3 in DNA: TGTGCCAGCAGTTTGCCTAGCGGGAGAGGAACAGATACGCAGTATTTT. The whole variable domain, remainder taken from reference TRBV7-2 and TRBJ2-3, is GAGVSQSPSNKVTEKGKDVELRCDPISGHTALYWYRQSLGQGLEFLIYFQGNSAPDKSGLPSDRFSAERTGGSVSTLTIQRTQQEDSAVYLCASSLPSGRGTDTQYFGPGTRLTVL.

The V gene is TRBV10-3, the J gene TRBJ1-3; 7 nucleotides match TRBD1. After removal of 3 bases from V and 0 bases from J, the junction contained 8 bases not matched to a gene. Germline CDR1 is ENHRY and CDR2 is SYGVKD. This CDR3 has 17 amino acids. The CDR3 protein is CAISDFTQGLSGNTIYF. The DNA of the CDR3 is TGTGCCATCAGTGACTTCACACAGGGGCTCTCTGGAAACACCATATATTTT.

The table lists this clone with a count of one. The V and J genes are TRBV5-4 and TRBJ1-3; D remains unclear. The CDR3 sequence is 13 residues long. V was cut by 2 bases and J by 0 bases, with 3 bases left in between. Germline V gene data show CDR1 as SGHNT and CDR2 as YYREEE (reference sequence). The CDR3 loop reads CASSFSSGNTIYF. Written as DNA, the CDR3 is TGTGCCAGCAGCTTTAGCTCTGGAAACACCATATATTTT. Combining the CDR3 with reference TRBV5-4 and TRBJ1-3 gives the whole variable domain ETGVTQSPTHLIKTRGQQVTLRCSSQSGHNTVSWYQQALGQGPQFIFQYYREEENGRGNFPPRFSGLQFPNYSSELNVNALELDDSALYLCASSFSSGNTIYFGEGSWLTVV.

The rearrangement links TRBV19 to TRBJ1-1; 9 bases are a match to TRBD1. The germline CDR1 and CDR2 sequences are LNHDA and SQIVND (reference sequence). CDR3 size: 18 residues. V lost 2 bases, J lost 10 bases, and 20 bases stayed unmatched. CDR3 nucleotide sequence: TGTGCCAGTAGTATAATTGGCTTTGGACAGGGGAAAGGTTCAGGAGCTTTCTTT. Translation: CASSIIGFGQGKGSGAFF.

This rearrangement joins TRBV5-4 to TRBJ2-3; 10 bases fit TRBD1. The CDR3 is 12 amino acids. Trimming cost V 2 bases and J 12 bases; bases outside gene matches: 3. Germline CDR1 is SGHNT and CDR2 is YYREEE (reference sequence). CDR3 protein: CASSFDRGHQYF. The CDR3 DNA sequence: TGTGCCAGCAGCTTCGACAGGGGGCACCAGTATTTT.

V gene TRBV5-1 combines with J gene TRBJ1-4; D might be TRBD1 (6 bases). Per germline, CDR1 SGHRS and CDR2 YFSETQ. The V end lost 0 bases, the J end lost 10 bases, and 10 bases lay between the germline ends. The CDR3 covers 13 residues. DNA of the CDR3: TGCGCCAGCAGCTTGGAGGGGGTGGGAAAACTGTTTTTT. This gives the protein CASSLEGVGKLFF.

The genes are TRBV27 and TRBJ1-6; no clear D gene. Germline lookup yields CDR1 MNHEY and CDR2 SMNVEV (reference sequence). The CDR3 is 12 amino acids. V lost 3 bases and J 10 bases, leaving 7 bases between the germline ends. The CDR3 loop is CASSLWRSPLHF. CDR3 DNA: TGTGCCAGCAGTTTGTGGAGGTCACCCCTCCACTTT.

This clone was seen a few times. The rearrangement joins TRBV10-2 to TRBJ2-5; 14 bases map to TRBD2. V shed 3 bases and J 5 bases; nucleotides not matched to a gene: 14. The CDR3 sequence is 19 residues long. The germline CDR1 and CDR2 sequences are WSHSY and SAAADI. The CDR3 reads CASSDSGTSGRGTDETQYF. DNA for the CDR3: TGCGCCAGCAGTGATTCCGGGACTAGCGGGAGAGGTACGGACGAGACCCAGTACTTC.

This clone has more than one count but fewer than ten. The genes are TRBV7-8 and TRBJ2-5; no reliable D call. Germline V gene data show CDR1 as SGHVS and CDR2 as FQNEAQ. V lost 8 bases, J lost 3 bases, and 13 bases lay in between. This CDR3 has 13 residues. For the CDR3, the DNA is TGTGCCAGCTCTCAGAGGCTAAAAGAGACCCAGTACTTC. Translation gives CASSQRLKETQYF. Using reference TRBV7-8 and TRBJ2-5 for the parts outside the CDR3, the full variable domain is GAGVSQSPRYKVAKRGQDVALRCDPISGHVSLFWYQQALGQGPEFLTYFQNEAQLDKSGLPSDRFFAERPEGSVSTLKIQRTQQEDSAVYLCASSQRLKETQYFGPGTRLLVL.

This sequence joins TRBV19 and TRBJ1-1; TRBD1 agrees at 8 bases. Germline trimming cut 1 base from V and 3 bases from J; bases unmatched to any gene: 7. Germline V gene lookup returns CDR1 LNHDA and CDR2 SQIVND (reference sequence). The CDR3 runs 16 residues. The CDR3 DNA follows: TGTGCCAGTAGTATAGCCGGTGGACAGGGACACACTGAAGCTTTCTTT. Amino acid sequence: CASSIAGGQGHTEAFF.

This CDR3 is CASSPGTGHSGEQYF. The CDR3 DNA is TGTGCCAGCTCCCCCGGGACAGGGCACTCTGGGGAGCAGTACTTC. The chain joins TRBV18 to TRBJ2-7; 9 nucleotides agree with TRBD1. Germline lookup yields CDR1 KGHSH and CDR2 LQKENI. The CDR3 covers 15 residues. V lost 6 bases to trimming and J lost 7 bases; unmatched junction nucleotides: 13.

J is TRBJ2-7 and V is TRBV27; 8 bases fit TRBD2. This CDR3 is built from 13 residues. Germline V gives CDR1 MNHEY, CDR2 SMNVEV (reference sequence). Germline trimming cut 7 bases from V and 0 bases from J; bases unmatched to any gene: 2. Here the CDR3 reads CASTTSGSYEQYF. CDR3 bases: TGTGCCAGCACCACTAGCGGCTCCTACGAGCAGTACTTC.

The J gene is TRBJ2-7, the V gene TRBV7-3; 8 bases line up with TRBD1. The CDR3 totals 15 residues. Germline CDR1 reads SGHTA; CDR2 reads FQGTGA. After removal of 2 bases from V and 3 bases from J, the junction contained 6 bases not matched to a gene. CDR3 sequence reads: CASSLQGAPFYEQYF. CDR3 DNA sequence: TGTGCCAGCAGCTTACAGGGGGCCCCTTTCTACGAGCAGTACTTC.

This chain uses TRBV6-2 or TRBV6-3 with TRBJ1-2; a weak D match, TRBD1 (6 bases). Germline CDR1 and CDR2: MNHEY and SVGEGT. V dropped 7 bases and J dropped 4 bases, with 16 bases sitting between them. This CDR3 has 14 amino acids. The CDR3 reads CASTYAGTLYGYTF. The CDR3 DNA reads TGTGCCAGCACTTATGCCGGGACACTCTATGGCTACACCTTC.